The T cell receptor (beta chain) under discussion was sequenced for a study of cytomegalovirus exposure and HLA in healthy donors. The CDR3 contains 13 residues. Trimming left V 0 bases short and J 6 bases short, with 8 bases between. Germline V gives CDR1 KGHSH, CDR2 LQKENI. In the PCR, 60 Vbeta and 13 Jbeta primers were used. Produced via immunoSEQ multiplex PCR; TCRdb's table is partial and in-frame only. The sample yields approximately 70,000 clones, approximately 74% seen once. The J gene is TRBJ1-2, the V gene TRBV18; D uncertain. Sequencing was carried out using PBMCs. The TCR was taken from a woman aged 30 to 39 in good health and CMV-seropositive. The CDR3 spells CASSPPGRDGYTF. The CDR3 nucleotides read TGTGCCAGCTCACCACCAGGGAGGGATGGCTACACCTTC.